The 24 T cell receptor beta chains below all came from one sample that was sequenced in a study of cytomegalovirus exposure and HLA in healthy donors. PCR involved 60 Vbeta and 13 Jbeta primers. The data were produced by immunoSEQ multiplex PCR, yet TCRdb's version contains in-frame clones alone and is incomplete. The data show about 150,000 clones, about four fifths seen once. The source material was PBMCs. The receptors were gathered from a boy aged 2 to 9 in good health and CMV-seronegative.

The V call is TRBV28, the J call TRBJ1-2; 10 nucleotides agree with TRBD1. This CDR3 spans 14 amino acids. Trimming cost V 5 bases and J 14 bases; bases outside gene matches: 14. Germline V CDR1 and CDR2: MDHEN, SYDVKM. The CDR3, as DNA: TGTGCCAGCAGTATACACCCGGGACAGGGGTCGGTAACCTTC. Protein sequence: CASSIHPGQGSVTF.

The CDR3 DNA reads as TGTGCCAGCAGCTCCTTGACTTACCGGGTCTCCTACAATGAGCAGTTCTTC. Translated, it gives CASSSLTYRVSYNEQFF. The chain couples TRBV7-9 to TRBJ2-1, with no clear D. Trimming cost V 4 bases and J 0 bases, with 16 bases left between them. CDR1 is SEHNR, CDR2 FQNEAQ, per germline (reference sequence). This CDR3 has 17 residues.

In its sample, this clone was seen once. The same CDR3 also results from other DNA sequences found in this sample. The chain combines TRBV14 with TRBJ1-1; maybe TRBD1 (5 bases). Germline assignment: CDR1 SGHDN and CDR2 FVKESK. The CDR3 length is 13 residues. V lost 6 bases, J lost 0 bases, and 8 bases lay in between. The CDR3 sequence is CASSLTVNTEAFF. CDR3 sequence (DNA): TGTGCCAGCAGTTTGACAGTGAACACTGAAGCTTTCTTT.

V gene TRBV18 combines with J gene TRBJ2-3; D possibly corresponds to TRBD1 (5 bases). The CDR3 is 13 residues long. V was trimmed by 4 bases and J by 2 bases, leaving 7 bases between them. Germline V gives CDR1 KGHSH, CDR2 LQKENI. Here the CDR3 reads CASSQGYTDTQYF. The DNA of the CDR3 is TGTGCCAGCTCACAGGGGTACACAGATACGCAGTATTTT.

The chain carries TRBV9 and TRBJ2-7; 7 nucleotides agree with TRBD2. The CDR3 length is 14 residues. Germline V gene lookup returns CDR1 SGDLS and CDR2 YYNGEE. The J segment lost 7 bases and the V segment lost 4 bases, leaving 11 bases of the junction unmatched. In DNA, the CDR3 is TGTGCCAGCAGCCCCCACGACAGCGGGGAAGAGCAGTACTTC. Its translation is CASSPHDSGEEQYF.

V is TRBV4-1 and J is TRBJ2-7; 12 bases align to TRBD1. Germline V CDR1 and CDR2: MGHRA, YSYEKL. Unmatched junction bases numbered 8, after V lost 4 bases and J lost 7 bases. The CDR3 extends over 15 amino acids. CDR3 nucleotide sequence: TGCGCCAGCAGCCGGGAGGGACAGGGGGCGCTTGAGCAGTACTTC. Protein: CASSREGQGALEQYF.

This chain connects TRBV6-5 to TRBJ2-1, with 11 nucleotides matching TRBD2. CDR3 length: 15 residues. V lost 6 bases to trimming and J lost 4 bases; unmatched junction nucleotides: 5. Germline CDR1 and CDR2: MNHEY and SVGAGI. DNA for the CDR3: TGTGCCAGCAGAGCCGGGACTAGCGGATACAATGAGCAGTTCTTC. Protein: CASRAGTSGYNEQFF.

Only a few counts were recorded for this clone. The V and J genes are TRBV2 and TRBJ1-5; TRBD1 is a possible D gene (5 bases). Germline loops: CDR1 SNHLY, CDR2 FYNNEI. V shed 5 bases and J shed 3 bases, with 8 bases lying between them. This CDR3 is 13 amino acids long. CDR3 region: CASSRGDNQPQHF. The DNA for the CDR3 is TGTGCCAGCAGTCGGGGGGACAATCAGCCCCAGCATTTT.

Comments on this clone: A read error may account for a junction end that differs from germline. This chain links TRBV6-1 with TRBJ2-5; weak D call: TRBD1 (6 bases). In germline, CDR1 is MNHNS, CDR2 SASEGT. The CDR3 has 13 residues. DNA of the CDR3: TGTGCCGGCAGTCGTACAGGGTGGGAGACCCAGTACTTC. It yields the protein CAGSRTGWETQYF.

CDR3 DNA sequence: TGTGCCAGCAGCGCAGGGACAGGGGGCGGACACGAGCAGTACTTC. Protein sequence: CASSAGTGGGHEQYF. The chain employs TRBV9 and TRBJ2-5, with TRBD1 matching 12 bases. Judging by the DNA end, TRBJ2-7 fits better; the J call may be wrong. CDR3 length: 15 residues. CDR1 is SGDLS, CDR2 YYNGEE, per germline.

This clone turned up a few times. This chain joins TRBV7-6 and TRBJ2-5; TRBD2 aligns across 15 bases. This CDR3 spans 16 amino acids. After removal of 5 bases from V and 4 bases from J, the junction contained 5 bases not matched to a gene. Per germline, CDR1 SGHVS and CDR2 FNYEAQ. The CDR3 sequence: CASSRTSGRVRETQYF. Written as DNA, the CDR3 is TGTGCCAGCAGCAGGACTAGCGGGAGGGTTAGAGAGACCCAGTACTTC.

The J gene is TRBJ2-7, the V gene TRBV2, with D possibly being TRBD2 (5 bases). V lost 4 bases and J 0 bases, leaving 25 bases between the germline ends. The CDR3 totals 19 residues. Germline V CDR1 and CDR2: SNHLY, FYNNEI. The CDR3: CASSVYSSGGYSISYEQYF. CDR3 DNA: TGTGCCAGCAGTGTTTATAGTAGTGGCGGGTACTCAATCTCCTACGAGCAGTACTTC.

This rearrangement joins TRBV5-1 to TRBJ1-1; no definite D call. The CDR3 runs to 14 residues. Trimming left V 0 bases short and J 4 bases short, with 10 bases between. The germline gives CDR1 SGHRS, CDR2 YFSETQ. As DNA, the CDR3 is TGCGCCAGCAGCTTGGCACAGCGGGGCACTGAAGCTTTCTTT. Its protein product is CASSLAQRGTEAFF. The entire variable domain, with the rest obtained from reference TRBV5-1 and TRBJ1-1, is as follows: KAGVTQTPRYLIKTRGQQVTLSCSPISGHRSVSWYQQTPGQGLQFLFEYFSETQRNKGNFPGRFSGRQFSNSRSEMNVSTLELGDSALYLCASSLAQRGTEAFFGQGTRLTVV.

The chain couples TRBV5-5 to TRBJ1-4; D is unclear. This CDR3 region has 15 residues. The ends were cut back, 6 bases at V and 0 bases at J, with 12 bases in the middle. Per germline, CDR1 SGHKS and CDR2 YYEKEE (reference sequence). CDR3 protein: CASTPSGTTNEKLFF. The DNA of the CDR3 is TGTGCCAGCACCCCATCGGGGACAACTAATGAAAAACTGTTTTTT.

This clone was seen a handful of times. The genes are TRBV5-1 and TRBJ2-3; TRBD2 aligns across 9 bases. Trimming cost V 5 bases and J 3 bases; bases outside gene matches: 7. Germline CDR1 reads SGHRS; CDR2 reads YFSETQ. The CDR3 loop spans 15 amino acids. This CDR3 is CASRGGAGGTDTQYF. The CDR3 DNA reads as TGCGCCAGCAGGGGGGGAGCGGGAGGAACAGATACGCAGTATTTT. Variable domain in full (rest from reference TRBV5-1 and TRBJ2-3): KAGVTQTPRYLIKTRGQQVTLSCSPISGHRSVSWYQQTPGQGLQFLFEYFSETQRNKGNFPGRFSGRQFSNSRSEMNVSTLELGDSALYLCASRGGAGGTDTQYFGPGTRLTVL.

The J gene is TRBJ1-1, the V gene TRBV27, with D perhaps TRBD1 (6 bases). Germline CDR1 is MNHEY and CDR2 is SMNVEV (reference sequence). V gave up 6 bases and J gave up 7 bases, with 15 bases separating them. CDR3 size: 13 residues. The CDR3 loop is CASRRTGRGEAFF. The CDR3 nucleotides read TGTGCCAGCAGGAGAACAGGGCGAGGTGAAGCTTTCTTT.

The chain is built from TRBV5-1 and TRBJ1-2; TRBD1 matches 7 bases. This CDR3 has 14 amino acids. The V gene's germline CDR1 is SGHRS and CDR2 YFSETQ. V lost 4 bases and J lost 6; bases outside the gene matches: 9. The CDR3 reads CASSTAQGLDGYTF. The CDR3 DNA sequence: TGCGCCAGCAGCACAGCACAGGGGCTCGATGGCTACACCTTC.

This clone was seen a single time. The V call is TRBV18, the J call TRBJ1-4, with 8 bases identical to TRBD1. The junction had 3 bases not matched to a gene; V was cut back by 3 bases and J by 3 bases. CDR3 length: 15 amino acids. Germline CDR1 is KGHSH and CDR2 is LQKENI. The CDR3 DNA follows: TGTGCCAGCTCACCTCAGACAGGGGCTAATGAAAAACTGTTTTTT. Protein: CASSPQTGANEKLFF. Supplemented by reference TRBV18 and TRBJ1-4, the full variable domain reads NAGVMQNPRHLVRRRGQEARLRCSPMKGHSHVYWYRQLPEEGLKFMVYLQKENIIDESGMPKERFSAEFPKEGPSILRIQQVVRGDSAAYFCASSPQTGANEKLFFGSGTQLSVL.

The chain joins TRBV7-2 to TRBJ2-1, with 13 bases matching TRBD2. CDR1 and CDR2 from the germline V gene are SGHTA and FQGNSA. Trimming cost V 4 bases and J 4 bases; bases outside gene matches: 1. The CDR3 spans 15 residues. CDR3 nucleotide sequence: TGTGCCAGCAGCTCACTAGCGGGAGGGTACAATGAGCAGTTCTTC. This encodes CASSSLAGGYNEQFF.

This clone came up a few times. The V gene is TRBV6-6, the J gene TRBJ1-1, with TRBD1 identical over 7 bases. This CDR3 spans 14 amino acids. Germline assignment: CDR1 MNHNY and CDR2 SVGAGI (reference sequence). With 5 bases clipped from V and 0 bases from J, the junction kept 3 bases outside the gene matches. CDR3 region: CASSLDRVNTEAFF. In nucleotides, the CDR3 is TGTGCCAGCAGTCTCGACAGGGTGAACACTGAAGCTTTCTTT.

The CDR3 bases are TGTGCCAGCAGCCCCACAGCGGGACCTCTGGATTACGAGCAGTACTTC. As protein: CASSPTAGPLDYEQYF. The gene calls are TRBV7-6 and TRBJ2-7; 7 bases are shared with TRBD2. Germline V gene sequence: CDR1 SGHVS, CDR2 FNYEAQ. CDR3 size: 16 residues. V shed 5 bases and J 4 bases; nucleotides not matched to a gene: 14. Complete variable domain (other parts from reference TRBV7-6 and TRBJ2-7): GAGVSQSPRYKVTKRGQDVALRCDPISGHVSLYWYRQALGQGPEFLTYFNYEAQQDKSGLPNDRFSAERPEGSISTLTIQRTEQRDSAMYRCASSPTAGPLDYEQYFGPGTRLTVT.

The chain joins TRBV10-1 to TRBJ2-1; 13 positions match TRBD2. Germline lookup yields CDR1 WNHNN and CDR2 SYGVQD (reference sequence). The CDR3 has 14 amino acids. Trimming took 6 bases from V and 8 from J; bases not matched to a gene: 4. This CDR3 is CASSGTSGNYEQFF. The CDR3 DNA reads TGCGCCAGCAGCGGGACTAGCGGGAACTATGAGCAGTTCTTC.

The chain has TRBV19 and TRBJ1-1; D call uncertain. The CDR3 has 13 amino acids. V was shortened by 4 bases and J by 1 base, with 7 bases between the two germline ends. Germline CDR1 and CDR2: LNHDA and SQIVND (reference sequence). The CDR3 reads CASSTLSNTEAFF. CDR3 in DNA: TGTGCCAGTAGTACTCTGTCGAACACTGAAGCTTTCTTT.

This chain joins TRBV7-9 and TRBJ2-3; D might be TRBD2 (5 bases). The CDR3 runs 15 residues. V lost 0 bases to trimming and J lost 2 bases, with 9 bases between them. Looked up from germline, CDR1 is SEHNR and CDR2 is FQNEAQ (reference sequence). The CDR3, as DNA: TGTGCCAGCAGCTTAGCGAGCGGAGACACAGATACGCAGTATTTT. Its translation is CASSLASGDTDTQYF.